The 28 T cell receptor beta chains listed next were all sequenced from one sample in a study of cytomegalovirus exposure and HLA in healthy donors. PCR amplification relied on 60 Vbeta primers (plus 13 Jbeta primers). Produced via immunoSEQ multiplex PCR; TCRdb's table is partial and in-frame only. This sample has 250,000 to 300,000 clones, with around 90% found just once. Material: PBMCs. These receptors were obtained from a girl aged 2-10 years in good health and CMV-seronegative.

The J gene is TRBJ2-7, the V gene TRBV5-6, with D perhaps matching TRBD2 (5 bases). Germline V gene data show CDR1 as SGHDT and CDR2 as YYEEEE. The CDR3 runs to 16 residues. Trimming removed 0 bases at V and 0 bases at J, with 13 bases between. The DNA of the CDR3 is TGTGCCAGCAGCTTGGGGCGGGCTTCCCTCTCCTACGAGCAGTACTTC. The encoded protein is CASSLGRASLSYEQYF.

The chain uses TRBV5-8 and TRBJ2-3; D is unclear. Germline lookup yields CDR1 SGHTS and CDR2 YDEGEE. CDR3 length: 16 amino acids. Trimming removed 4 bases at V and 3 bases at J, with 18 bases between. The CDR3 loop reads CASSLRASVWTDTQYF. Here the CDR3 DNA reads TGTGCCAGCAGCCTCCGAGCCAGCGTCTGGACAGATACGCAGTATTTT. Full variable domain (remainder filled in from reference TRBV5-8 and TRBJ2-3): EAGVTQSPTHLIKTRGQQATLRCSPISGHTSVYWYQQALGLGLQFLLWYDEGEERNRGNFPPRFSGRQFPNYSSELNVNALELEDSALYLCASSLRASVWTDTQYFGPGTRLTVL.

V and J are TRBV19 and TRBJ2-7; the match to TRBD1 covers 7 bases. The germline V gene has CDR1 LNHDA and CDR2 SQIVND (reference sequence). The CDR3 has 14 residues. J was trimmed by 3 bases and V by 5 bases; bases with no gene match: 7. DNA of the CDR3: TGTGCCAGTAGTCGCACCGGGACAGACTACGAGCAGTACTTC. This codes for CASSRTGTDYEQYF.

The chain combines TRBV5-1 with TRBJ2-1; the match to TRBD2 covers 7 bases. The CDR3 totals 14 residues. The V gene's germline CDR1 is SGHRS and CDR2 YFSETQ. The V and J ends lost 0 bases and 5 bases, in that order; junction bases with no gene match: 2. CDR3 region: CASSLALADNEQFF. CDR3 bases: TGCGCCAGCAGCTTGGCCCTAGCGGACAATGAGCAGTTCTTC.

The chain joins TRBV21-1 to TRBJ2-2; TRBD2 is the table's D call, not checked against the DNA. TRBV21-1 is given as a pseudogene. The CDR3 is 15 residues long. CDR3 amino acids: CASSKAGEGTGELFF. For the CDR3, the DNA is TGTGCCAGCAGCAAAGCGGGAGAGGGCACCGGGGAGCTGTTTTTT.

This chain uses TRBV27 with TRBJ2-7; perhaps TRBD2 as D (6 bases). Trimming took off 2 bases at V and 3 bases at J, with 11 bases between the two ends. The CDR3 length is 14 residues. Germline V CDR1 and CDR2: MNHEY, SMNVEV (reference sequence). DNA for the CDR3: TGTGCCAGCAGTTTACGCGGGACCCTCTACGAGCAGTACTTC. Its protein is CASSLRGTLYEQYF.

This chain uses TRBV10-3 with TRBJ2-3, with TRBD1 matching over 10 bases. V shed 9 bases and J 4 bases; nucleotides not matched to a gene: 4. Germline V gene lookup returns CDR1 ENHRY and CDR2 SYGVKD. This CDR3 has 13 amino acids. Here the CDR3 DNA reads TGTGCCATTGGACAGGGGGACCCAGATACGCAGTATTTT. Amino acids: CAIGQGDPDTQYF.

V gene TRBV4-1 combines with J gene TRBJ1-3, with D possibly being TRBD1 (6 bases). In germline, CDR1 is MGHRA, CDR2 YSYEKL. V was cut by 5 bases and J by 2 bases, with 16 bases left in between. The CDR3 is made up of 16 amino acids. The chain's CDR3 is CASSGSYREAGNTIYF. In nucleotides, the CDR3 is TGCGCCAGCAGCGGGAGTTACAGGGAAGCTGGAAACACCATATATTTT.

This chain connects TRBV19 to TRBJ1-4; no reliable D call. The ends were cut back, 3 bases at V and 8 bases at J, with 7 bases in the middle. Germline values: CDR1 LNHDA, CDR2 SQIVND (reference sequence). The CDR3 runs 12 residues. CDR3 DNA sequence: TGTGCCAGTAGTATCACGGGAGAAAAACTGTTTTTT. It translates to CASSITGEKLFF. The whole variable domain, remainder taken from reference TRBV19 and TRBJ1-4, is DGGITQSPKYLFRKEGQNVTLSCEQNLNHDAMYWYRQDPGQGLRLIYYSQIVNDFQKGDIAEGYSVSREKKESFPLTVTSAQKNPTAFYLCASSITGEKLFFGSGTQLSVL.

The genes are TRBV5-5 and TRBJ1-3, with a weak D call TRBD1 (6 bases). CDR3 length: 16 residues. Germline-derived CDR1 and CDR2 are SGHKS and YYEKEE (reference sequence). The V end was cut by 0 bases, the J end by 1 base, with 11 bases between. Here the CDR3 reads CASSLDGGPSGNTIYF. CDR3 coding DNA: TGTGCCAGCAGCTTGGACGGGGGGCCATCTGGAAACACCATATATTTT.

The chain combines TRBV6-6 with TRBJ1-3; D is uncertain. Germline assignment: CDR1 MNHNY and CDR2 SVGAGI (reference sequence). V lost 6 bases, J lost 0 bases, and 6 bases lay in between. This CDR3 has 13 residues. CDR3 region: CASRRSSGNTIYF. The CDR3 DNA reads TGTGCCAGCAGACGGAGCTCTGGAAACACCATATATTTT.

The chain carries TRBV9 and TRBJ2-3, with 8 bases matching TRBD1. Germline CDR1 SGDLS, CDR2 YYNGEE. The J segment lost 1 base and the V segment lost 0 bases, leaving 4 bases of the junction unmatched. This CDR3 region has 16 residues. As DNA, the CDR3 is TGTGCCAGCAGCGTAGAGGGACAGGTGGGCACAGATACGCAGTATTTT. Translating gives CASSVEGQVGTDTQYF.

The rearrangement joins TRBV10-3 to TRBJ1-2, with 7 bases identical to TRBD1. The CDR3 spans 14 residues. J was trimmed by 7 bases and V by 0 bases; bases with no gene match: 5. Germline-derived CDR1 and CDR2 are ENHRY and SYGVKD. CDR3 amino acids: CAISESRQGFGYTF. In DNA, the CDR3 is TGTGCCATCAGTGAGTCCCGACAGGGATTTGGCTACACCTTC.

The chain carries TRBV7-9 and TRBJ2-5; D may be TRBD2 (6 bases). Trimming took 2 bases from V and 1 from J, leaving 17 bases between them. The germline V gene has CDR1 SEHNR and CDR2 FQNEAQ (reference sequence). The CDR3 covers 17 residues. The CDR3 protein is CASSLTLATTFQETQYF. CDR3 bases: TGTGCCAGCAGCTTAACCCTAGCGACAACATTCCAAGAGACCCAGTACTTC. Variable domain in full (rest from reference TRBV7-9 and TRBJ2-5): DTGVSQNPRHKITKRGQNVTFRCDPISEHNRLYWYRQTLGQGPEFLTYFQNEAQLEKSRLLSDRFSAERPKGSFSTLEIQRTEQGDSAMYLCASSLTLATTFQETQYFGPGTRLLVL.

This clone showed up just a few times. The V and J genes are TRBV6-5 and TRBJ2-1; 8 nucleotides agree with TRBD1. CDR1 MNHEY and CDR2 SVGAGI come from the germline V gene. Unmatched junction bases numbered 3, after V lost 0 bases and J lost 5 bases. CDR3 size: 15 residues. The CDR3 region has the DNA TGTGCCAGCAGTTACTCGAGGACAGGGAACAATGAGCAGTTCTTC. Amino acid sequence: CASSYSRTGNNEQFF.

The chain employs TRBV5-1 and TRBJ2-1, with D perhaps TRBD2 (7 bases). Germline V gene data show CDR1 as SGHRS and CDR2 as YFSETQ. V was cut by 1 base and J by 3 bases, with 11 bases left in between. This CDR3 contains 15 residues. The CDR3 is CASSLTGGLYNEQFF. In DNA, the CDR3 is TGCGCCAGCAGCTTGACCGGGGGGCTCTACAATGAGCAGTTCTTC.

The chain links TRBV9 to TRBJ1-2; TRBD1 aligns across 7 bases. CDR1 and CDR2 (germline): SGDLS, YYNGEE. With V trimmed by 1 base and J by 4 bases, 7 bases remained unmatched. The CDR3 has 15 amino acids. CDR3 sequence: CASSVSGAGGYGYTF. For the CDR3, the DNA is TGTGCCAGCAGCGTAAGTGGCGCAGGGGGCTATGGCTACACCTTC.

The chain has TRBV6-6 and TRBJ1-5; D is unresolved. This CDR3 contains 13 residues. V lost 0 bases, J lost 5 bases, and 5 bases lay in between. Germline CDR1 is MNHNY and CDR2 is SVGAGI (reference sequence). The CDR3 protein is CASSYSRDQPQHF. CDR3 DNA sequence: TGTGCCAGCAGTTACTCGAGGGATCAGCCCCAGCATTTT.

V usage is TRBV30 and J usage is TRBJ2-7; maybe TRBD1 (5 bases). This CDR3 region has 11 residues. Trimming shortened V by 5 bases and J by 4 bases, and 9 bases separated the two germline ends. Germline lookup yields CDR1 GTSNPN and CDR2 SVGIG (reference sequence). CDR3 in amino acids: CAWAQGYEQYF. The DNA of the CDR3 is TGTGCCTGGGCGCAGGGTTACGAGCAGTACTTC. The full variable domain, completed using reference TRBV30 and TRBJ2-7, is SQTIHQWPATLVQPVGSPLSLECTVEGTSNPNLYWYRQAAGRGLQLLFYSVGIGQISSEVPQNLSASRPQDRQFILSSKKLLLSDSGFYLCAWAQGYEQYFGPGTRLTVT.

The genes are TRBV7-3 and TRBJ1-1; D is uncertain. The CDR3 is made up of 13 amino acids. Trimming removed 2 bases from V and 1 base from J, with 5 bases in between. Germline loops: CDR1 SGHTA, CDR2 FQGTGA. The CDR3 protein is CASSLFGNTEAFF. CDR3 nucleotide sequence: TGTGCCAGCAGCTTATTCGGGAACACTGAAGCTTTCTTT.

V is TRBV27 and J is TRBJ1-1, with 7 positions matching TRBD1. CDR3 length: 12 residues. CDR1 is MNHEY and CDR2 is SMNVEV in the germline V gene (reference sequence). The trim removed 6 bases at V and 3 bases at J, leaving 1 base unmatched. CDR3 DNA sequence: TGTGCCAGCAGGACAGGGCACACTGAAGCTTTCTTT. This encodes CASRTGHTEAFF.

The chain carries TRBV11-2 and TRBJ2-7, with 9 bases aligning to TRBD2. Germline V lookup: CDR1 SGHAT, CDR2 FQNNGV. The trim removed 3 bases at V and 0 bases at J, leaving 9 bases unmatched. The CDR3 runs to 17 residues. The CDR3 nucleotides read TGTGCCAGCAGCTTTAGTCTTAGCGGGAGTTCCTCCTACGAGCAGTACTTC. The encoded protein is CASSFSLSGSSSYEQYF.

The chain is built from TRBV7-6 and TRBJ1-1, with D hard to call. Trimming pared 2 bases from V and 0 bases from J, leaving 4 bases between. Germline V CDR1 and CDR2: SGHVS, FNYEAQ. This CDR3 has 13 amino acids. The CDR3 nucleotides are TGTGCCAGCAGCTTAACAGTGAACACTGAAGCTTTCTTT. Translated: CASSLTVNTEAFF. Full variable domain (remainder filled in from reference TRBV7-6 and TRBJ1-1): GAGVSQSPRYKVTKRGQDVALRCDPISGHVSLYWYRQALGQGPEFLTYFNYEAQQDKSGLPNDRFSAERPEGSISTLTIQRTEQRDSAMYRCASSLTVNTEAFFGQGTRLTVV.

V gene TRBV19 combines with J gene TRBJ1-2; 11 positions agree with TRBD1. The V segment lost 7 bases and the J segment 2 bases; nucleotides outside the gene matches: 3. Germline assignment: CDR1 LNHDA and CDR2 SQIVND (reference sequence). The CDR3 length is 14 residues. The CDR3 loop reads CASIRTGGNYGYTF. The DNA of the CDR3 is TGTGCCAGTATCCGGACAGGGGGCAACTATGGCTACACCTTC.

As DNA, the CDR3 is TGTGCCATAAGTCCGGTCGGGACAGGGTTAAGGGAGCAAAGGGGCTACACCTTC. It specifies CAISPVGTGLREQRGYTF. This rearrangement joins TRBV10-3 to TRBJ1-2, with 9 positions matching TRBD1. Germline CDR1 is ENHRY and CDR2 is SYGVKD. The CDR3 is 18 residues long. J was trimmed by 8 bases and V by 9 bases; bases with no gene match: 25.

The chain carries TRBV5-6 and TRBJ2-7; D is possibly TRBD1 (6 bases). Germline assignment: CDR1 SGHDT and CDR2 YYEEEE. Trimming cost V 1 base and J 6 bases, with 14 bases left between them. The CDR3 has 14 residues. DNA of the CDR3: TGTGCCAGCAGCTTGTGGGGCAGGGGTAGCGAGCAGTACTTC. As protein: CASSLWGRGSEQYF.

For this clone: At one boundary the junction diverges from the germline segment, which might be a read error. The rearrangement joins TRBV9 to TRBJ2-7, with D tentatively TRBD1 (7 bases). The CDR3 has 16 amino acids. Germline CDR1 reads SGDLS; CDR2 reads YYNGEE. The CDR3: CASSPGGSQVSGEQNF. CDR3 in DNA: TGTGCCAGCAGCCCAGGGGGGTCTCAGGTCTCGGGGGAGCAGAACTTC.

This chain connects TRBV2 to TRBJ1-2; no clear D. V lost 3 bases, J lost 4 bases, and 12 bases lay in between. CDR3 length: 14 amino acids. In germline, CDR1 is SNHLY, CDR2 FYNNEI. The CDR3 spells CASSEEGFGYGYTF. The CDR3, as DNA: TGTGCCAGCAGTGAGGAGGGTTTTGGCTATGGCTACACCTTC.